The 27 T cell receptor beta chains listed next were all sequenced from one sample in a study of blood T cell repertoires in COVID-19. Profiled with immunoSEQ multiplex PCR; TCRdb holds only in-frame clones, not every one. The sample shows 250,000 to 350,000 clones, approximately 88% of them seen only once. The sequenced material came from peripheral blood. Receptors were obtained from a human donor with COVID-19, enrolled during active disease. The donor label of this sample is uncertain.

This clone was detected only once. The chain employs TRBV28 and TRBJ2-7; 10 positions agree with TRBD1. J was trimmed by 5 bases and V by 2 bases; bases with no gene match: 6. Germline loops: CDR1 MDHEN, CDR2 SYDVKM. The CDR3 contains 15 residues. The CDR3 region has the DNA TGTGCCAGCAGTTTAATTTCGACAGGGGGCCACGAGCAGTACTTC. Residues: CASSLISTGGHEQYF.

The chain uses TRBV6-6 and TRBJ1-4; TRBD1 matches 9 bases. Trimming removed 5 bases from V and 0 bases from J; junction bases left unmatched: 4. The CDR3 runs to 16 residues. Germline lookup yields CDR1 MNHNY and CDR2 SVGAGI (reference sequence). The CDR3: CASSTGQGATNEKLFF. CDR3 DNA: TGTGCCAGCAGTACGGGACAGGGAGCAACTAATGAAAAACTGTTTTTT.

V usage is TRBV29-1 and J usage is TRBJ1-2; tentative D call: TRBD1 (5 bases). This CDR3 is built from 12 residues. V was cut by 3 bases and J by 11 bases, with 16 bases left in between. Germline V gene sequence: CDR1 SQVTM, CDR2 ANQGSEA. CDR3 protein: CSVDDSRVRYTF. Here the CDR3 DNA reads TGCAGCGTTGACGATTCCAGGGTGAGGTACACCTTC.

The rearrangement links TRBV9 to TRBJ1-6; 8 positions agree with TRBD1. V dropped 3 bases and J dropped 10; count of bases not matched to a gene: 9. Germline V CDR1 and CDR2: SGDLS, YYNGEE. This CDR3 has 15 amino acids. The CDR3 sequence: CASSERTGLGSPLHF. As DNA, the CDR3 is TGTGCCAGCAGCGAACGGACAGGGTTGGGCTCACCCCTCCACTTT.

The chain combines TRBV15 with TRBJ2-3, with D maybe TRBD1 (6 bases). The V gene lost 6 bases and the J gene lost 4 bases, with 17 bases spanning the gap. Germline V gives CDR1 LNHNV, CDR2 YYDKDF (reference sequence). The CDR3 is 15 amino acids. The DNA of the CDR3 is TGTGCCACCAGAAGACAGGCAGCACAGTCAGATACGCAGTATTTT. Translated, it gives CATRRQAAQSDTQYF.

Worth noting for this clone: One end of the junction does not line up with germline, which may come from a read error. The DNA for the CDR3 is TGTGCCAGCAGCTTGGAGTCCGCGAGACAGAAAGTTTTT. It codes for CASSLESARQKVF. V is TRBV5-4 and J is TRBJ1-5, with D possibly TRBD1 on 5 matching bases. CDR1 SGHNT and CDR2 YYREEE come from the germline V gene (reference sequence). This CDR3 has 13 amino acids.

This chain links TRBV12-5 with TRBJ1-5; D is perhaps TRBD1 (5 bases). The CDR3 is 17 amino acids. Trimming shortened V by 7 bases and J by 0 bases, and 19 bases separated the two germline ends. Germline assignment: CDR1 LGHNT and CDR2 FRNRAP. CDR3 in amino acids: CASALKSQTDSNQPQHF. The CDR3 DNA reads as TGTGCTAGTGCCCTTAAATCTCAGACAGATAGCAATCAGCCCCAGCATTTT.

The chain has TRBV7-3 and TRBJ2-5; 7 bases are a match to TRBD2. V was clipped by 0 bases and J by 5 bases; unmatched bases: 9. Germline V CDR1 and CDR2: SGHTA, FQGTGA. This CDR3 is 16 amino acids long. The CDR3 bases are TGTGCCAGCAGCTTAACGGCCAGCGGGATTATCGAGACCCAGTACTTC. It encodes CASSLTASGIIETQYF. The whole variable domain, filled in from reference TRBV7-3 and TRBJ2-5, reads GAGVSQTPSNKVTEKGKYVELRCDPISGHTALYWYRQSLGQGPEFLIYFQGTGAADDSGLPNDRFFAVRPEGSVSTLKIQRTERGDSAVYLCASSLTASGIIETQYFGPGTRLLVL.

This chain links TRBV18 with TRBJ2-5; 7 bases match TRBD2. This CDR3 contains 17 residues. Germline CDR1 KGHSH, CDR2 LQKENI. The trim removed 6 bases at V and 5 bases at J, leaving 18 bases unmatched. CDR3 region: CASSPNSGLAEGETQYF. The CDR3 DNA sequence: TGTGCCAGCTCTCCCAACTCGGGGCTAGCGGAGGGGGAGACCCAGTACTTC.

The J gene is TRBJ2-7, the V gene TRBV2; the D gene is possibly TRBD2 (5 bases). Germline V gene data show CDR1 as SNHLY and CDR2 as FYNNEI. V lost 4 bases, J lost 5 bases, and 15 bases lay in between. The length of the CDR3 is 14 residues. The CDR3 nucleotides are TGTGCCAGCAGTGTTTTCCGGAGAGGGAACGAGCAGTACTTC. This encodes CASSVFRRGNEQYF. The entire variable domain, with the rest obtained from reference TRBV2 and TRBJ2-7, is as follows: EPEVTQTPSHQVTQMGQEVILRCVPISNHLYFYWYRQILGQKVEFLVSFYNNEISEKSEIFDDQFSVERPDGSNFTLKIRSTKLEDSAMYFCASSVFRRGNEQYFGPGTRLTVT.

Here the CDR3 DNA reads TGTGCCAGCAAACGGGAGGTGAACACCGGGGAGCTGTTTTTT. Amino acid sequence: CASKREVNTGELFF. The rearrangement links TRBV28 to TRBJ2-2; 7 bases match TRBD2. The V gene's germline CDR1 is MDHEN and CDR2 SYDVKM. The CDR3 is 14 residues long. With V trimmed by 7 bases and J by 1 base, 3 bases remained unmatched.

This rearrangement joins TRBV5-4 to TRBJ2-7; D is ambiguous. The V gene's germline CDR1 is SGHNT and CDR2 YYREEE (reference sequence). The CDR3 sequence is 16 residues long. V was pared by 4 bases and J by 0 bases, with 17 bases between. In DNA form, the CDR3 reads TGTGCCAGCAGCCCTCGGCAATATAGGAGCTCCTACGAGCAGTACTTC. It translates to CASSPRQYRSSYEQYF.

This clone was observed a single time. This chain connects TRBV19 to TRBJ1-2; D unresolved. This CDR3 region has 12 residues. Trimming cost V 6 bases and J 7 bases, with 12 bases left between them. Looked up from germline, CDR1 is LNHDA and CDR2 is SQIVND (reference sequence). The CDR3 bases are TGTGCCAGTAGGGCAGATGAACCTGGCTACACCTTC. Protein sequence: CASRADEPGYTF.

The genes are TRBV24-1 and TRBJ2-7; D remains unclear. Trimming took off 1 base at V and 3 bases at J, with 6 bases between the two ends. The CDR3 length is 13 residues. Germline lookup yields CDR1 KGHDR and CDR2 SFDVKD. The CDR3 sequence is CATSDFPYYEQYF. For the CDR3, the DNA is TGTGCCACCAGTGATTTCCCGTACTACGAGCAGTACTTC.

The rearrangement uses TRBV4-3 and TRBJ2-3, with 13 bases identical to TRBD2. The CDR3 length is 19 residues. The germline CDR1 and CDR2 sequences are LGHNA and YSLEER. Trimming took 4 bases from V and 4 from J; bases not matched to a gene: 14. Here the CDR3 reads CASSPGGGTSGKLADTQYF. CDR3 coding DNA: TGCGCCAGCAGCCCTGGGGGCGGGACTAGCGGGAAGCTTGCAGATACGCAGTATTTT.

This clone has a single count. The genes are TRBV6-6 and TRBJ1-2; TRBD1 aligns across 9 bases. This CDR3 has 14 amino acids. V lost 4 bases to trimming and J lost 5 bases; unmatched junction nucleotides: 5. CDR1 MNHNY and CDR2 SVGAGI come from the germline V gene (reference sequence). In DNA, the CDR3 is TGTGCCAGCAGTTTCCCGGGACAGGGTTATGGCTACACCTTC. Amino acid sequence: CASSFPGQGYGYTF.

V is TRBV5-5 and J is TRBJ2-5; 8 bases fit TRBD2. V lost 3 bases, J lost 3 bases, and 7 bases stayed unmatched. Germline CDR1 reads SGHKS; CDR2 reads YYEKEE (reference sequence). CDR3 length: 15 residues. CDR3 nucleotides: TGTGCCAGCAGCTACCCCGGGACTAGGAAAGAGACCCAGTACTTC. Translated: CASSYPGTRKETQYF.

Note on this clone: One end of the junction is discordant with germline, which a read error may explain. This sequence joins TRBV7-8 and TRBJ1-2; possibly TRBD1 for D (5 bases). Germline V lookup: CDR1 SGHVS, CDR2 FQNEAQ. This CDR3 region has 13 residues. The CDR3 DNA reads as TGTGCCAGCAGCCCGGCTCCCTGGGGCAGACAGCTCTTC. It translates to CASSPAPWGRQLF.

The chain links TRBV29-1 to TRBJ1-5; D is unresolved. The germline gives CDR1 SQVTM, CDR2 ANQGSEA. This CDR3 is built from 14 residues. V lost 4 bases and J lost 0, with 10 bases in between. The chain's CDR3 is CSVGEPYSNQPQHF. The CDR3 DNA reads TGCAGCGTTGGCGAGCCCTATAGCAATCAGCCCCAGCATTTT.

In its sample, this clone was seen a few times. J is TRBJ1-1 and V is TRBV9; D ambiguous. This CDR3 has 15 amino acids. The germline CDR1 and CDR2 sequences are SGDLS and YYNGEE. V was shortened by 0 bases and J by 3 bases, with 12 bases between the two germline ends. The CDR3 coding sequence is TGTGCCAGCAGCGTAGACATTCCTGGAGACACTGAAGCTTTCTTT. Translation gives CASSVDIPGDTEAFF.

Only one count was recorded for this clone. This chain joins TRBV24-1 and TRBJ1-4; D is perhaps TRBD1 (6 bases). The V and J ends lost 4 bases and 4 bases respectively, with 24 bases between them. From germline, CDR1 is KGHDR and CDR2 SFDVKD. CDR3 length: 19 residues. The CDR3 here is CATSDLPRCWKGDNEKLFF. CDR3 bases: TGTGCCACCAGTGACCTTCCTAGATGTTGGAAGGGGGATAATGAAAAACTGTTTTTT.

The chain joins TRBV3-1 (or the pseudogene TRBV3-2) to TRBJ2-7, with D maybe TRBD2 (6 bases). Germline V gene data show CDR1 as LGHDT and CDR2 as YNNKEL (reference sequence). The CDR3 is 15 amino acids. V lost 3 bases to trimming and J lost 3 bases, with 15 bases between them. The DNA of the CDR3 is TGTGCCAGCAGCCAGGGAACGGGACTGCACTACGAGCAGTACTTC. Amino acids: CASSQGTGLHYEQYF.

The rearrangement joins TRBV5-1 to TRBJ2-7, with D possibly being TRBD1 (6 bases). Germline V gene data show CDR1 as SGHRS and CDR2 as YFSETQ. This CDR3 has 14 amino acids. V was clipped by 0 bases and J by 7 bases, with 14 bases between them. CDR3 DNA sequence: TGCGCCAGCAGCTTGGGGGGGCCTGATCGGGAGCAGTACTTC. It yields the protein CASSLGGPDREQYF.

The chain couples TRBV30 to TRBJ1-6; 9 positions match TRBD1. V lost 5 bases and J lost 9; bases outside the gene matches: 5. The CDR3 has 13 residues. CDR1 is GTSNPN, CDR2 SVGIG, per germline (reference sequence). The CDR3 protein is CAWETGGASPLHF. CDR3 coding DNA: TGTGCCTGGGAGACAGGGGGGGCTTCACCCCTCCACTTT. The whole variable domain, remainder taken from reference TRBV30 and TRBJ1-6, is SQTIHQWPATLVQPVGSPLSLECTVEGTSNPNLYWYRQAAGRGLQLLFYSVGIGQISSEVPQNLSASRPQDRQFILSSKKLLLSDSGFYLCAWETGGASPLHFGNGTRLTVT.

The J gene is TRBJ1-4, the V gene TRBV19, with D unresolved. Germline V gene sequence: CDR1 LNHDA, CDR2 SQIVND (reference sequence). Between the trimmed V and J ends, which lost 7 bases and 0 bases, there was a span of 15 bases. CDR3 length equals 16 residues. In DNA form, the CDR3 reads TGTGCCAGTAAATCCAGAGGAGATGCAACTAATGAAAAACTGTTTTTT. This encodes CASKSRGDATNEKLFF.

This chain connects TRBV13 to TRBJ1-2; TRBD1 aligns across 8 bases. Germline CDR1 and CDR2: PRHDT and FYEKMQ (reference sequence). This CDR3 has 17 amino acids. V shed 0 bases, J shed 4 bases, and the junction held 10 bases outside the gene matches. CDR3 bases: TGTGCCAGCAGCTTAGGAAGTGGGACAGGTGCCCTCTATGGCTACACCTTC. It yields the protein CASSLGSGTGALYGYTF.

V gene TRBV6-2 or TRBV6-3 combines with J gene TRBJ2-2; TRBD1 matches at 9 bases. CDR1 and CDR2 from the germline V gene are MNHEY and SVGEGT. Trimming took 1 base from V and 2 from J; bases not matched to a gene: 14. This CDR3 is built from 20 residues. The CDR3 sequence: CASSYFTGTGTASNTGELFF. Written as DNA, the CDR3 is TGTGCCAGCAGTTACTTTACCGGGACAGGGACCGCGTCAAACACCGGGGAGCTGTTTTTT.